The 27 T cell receptor beta chains below all came from one sample that was sequenced in a study of blood T cells in healthy people across ages. With a J-beta primer mix and a sample-barcoded 5' primer, a second PCR ran 7 to 11 cycles. MiXCR was run by TCRdb on the 5' RACE reads, yielding one entry per CDR3 protein. The data show approximately 490,000 distinct CDR3 sequences, less than 25% seen once. These data also formed part of another study, on T cells of mothers and their children.

The source material was blood. These receptor sequences come from a boy between 5 and 17 years old in good health.

This sequence joins TRBV7-9 and TRBJ2-1; TRBD1 matches 8 bases. In germline, CDR1 is SEHNR, CDR2 FQNEAQ (reference sequence). Unmatched junction bases numbered 7, after V lost 3 bases and J lost 6 bases. The CDR3 extends over 15 amino acids. This CDR3 is CASSFTGGKFNEQFF. CDR3 sequence (DNA): TGTGCCAGCAGCTTCACAGGGGGGAAATTCAATGAGCAGTTCTTC.

V gene TRBV4-2 combines with J gene TRBJ2-1; D remains ambiguous. The CDR3 runs to 13 residues. Germline V CDR1 and CDR2: LGHNA, YNFKEQ. V lost 4 bases to trimming and J lost 9 bases, with 13 bases between them. The CDR3 region has the DNA TGTGCCAGCAGCCTCGGAGAGGTTGGTGAGCAGTTCTTC. Translation gives CASSLGEVGEQFF.

The chain uses TRBV6-7 and TRBJ1-1; D ambiguous. TRBV6-7 is an open reading frame whose function is uncertain. V was shortened by 4 bases and J by 9 bases, with 18 bases between the two germline ends. The CDR3 contains 14 residues. As DNA, the CDR3 is TGTGCCAGCAGTTCACCTCACAAACACGGGCAAGCTTTCTTT. Translating it yields CASSSPHKHGQAFF.

This chain connects TRBV20-1 to TRBJ1-2; D not resolved. CDR1 and CDR2 from the germline V gene are DFQATT and SNEGSKA (reference sequence). The CDR3 is 8 amino acids. In DNA form, the CDR3 reads TGCACCCCACACGGCTACACCTTC. This gives the protein CTPHGYTF.

The V gene is TRBV9, the J gene TRBJ1-6; no reliable D call. V shed 0 bases and J shed 4 bases, with 11 bases lying between them. This CDR3 has 16 residues. The germline V gene encodes CDR1 SGDLS and CDR2 YYNGEE. The CDR3 region has the DNA TGTGCCAGCAGCGTAGCTAATGCGGATTATAATTCACCCCTCCACTTT. It is translated as CASSVANADYNSPLHF.

This clonotype was seen more than once but under ten times. The V call is TRBV29-1, the J call TRBJ2-5, with TRBD1 identical over 7 bases. The better agreement between TRBJ2-7 and the DNA end casts doubt on the J call. The V gene's germline CDR1 is SQVTM and CDR2 ANQGSEA. The CDR3 is 13 amino acids. CDR3 nucleotides: TGCAGCGTTTCTACAGGGGAGAAGTACGAGCAGTACTTC. Translation: CSVSTGEKYEQYF.

This clonotype was seen more than once but under ten times. The V call is TRBV10-3, the J call TRBJ1-1, with D perhaps TRBD1 (5 bases). This CDR3 spans 13 amino acids. From germline, CDR1 is ENHRY and CDR2 SYGVKD. V gave up 6 bases and J gave up 1 base, with 9 bases separating them. The CDR3 DNA reads TGTGCCATCAGGATACAGGAGAACACTGAAGCTTTCTTT. This gives the protein CAIRIQENTEAFF.

This clonotype was picked up a small number of times. The rearrangement joins TRBV20-1 to TRBJ1-3, with D tentatively TRBD1 (5 bases). Germline lookup yields CDR1 DFQATT and CDR2 SNEGSKA (reference sequence). The CDR3 has 15 residues. The V gene lost 1 base and the J gene lost 0 bases, with 10 bases spanning the gap. The CDR3 sequence is CSARGPGASGNTIYF. The CDR3 coding sequence is TGCAGTGCTAGAGGTCCCGGGGCCTCTGGAAACACCATATATTTT.

This clonotype was counted between two and nine times. The chain joins TRBV30 to TRBJ2-5; perhaps D is TRBD1 or TRBD2 (5 bases each). Trimming removed 5 bases from V and 5 bases from J, with 12 bases in between. CDR1 and CDR2 from the germline V gene are GTSNPN and SVGIG (reference sequence). The CDR3 extends over 12 amino acids. Written as DNA, the CDR3 is TGTGCCTGGGGGGGTATCGGGGAGACCCAGTACTTC. This gives the protein CAWGGIGETQYF.

The rearrangement joins TRBV3-1 to TRBJ2-7; D perhaps matches TRBD2 (6 bases). This CDR3 spans 17 amino acids. From germline, CDR1 is LGHDT and CDR2 YNNKEL (reference sequence). V gave up 4 bases and J gave up 2 bases, with 21 bases separating them. Written as DNA, the CDR3 is TGTGCCAGCAGCCGAGATCCATGGGCTAGCGCAACCTACGAGCAGTACTTC. Its protein product is CASSRDPWASATYEQYF.

This clonotype was recorded only once. This sequence joins TRBV6-5 and TRBJ2-5, with D perhaps TRBD1 (5 bases). The CDR3 consists of 19 residues. V was cut by 0 bases and J by 0 bases, with 20 bases left in between. CDR1 and CDR2 (germline): MNHEY, SVGAGI. CDR3 nucleotides: TGTGCCAGCAGTTACTCGGGGCCCCCAGGAGCCGGGTACCAAGAGACCCAGTACTTC. It yields the protein CASSYSGPPGAGYQETQYF.

The J gene is TRBJ2-1, the V gene TRBV11-1, with D perhaps matching TRBD1 (6 bases). The CDR3 loop spans 15 amino acids. Trimming removed 0 bases from V and 3 bases from J, with 9 bases in between. Germline CDR1 reads SGHAT; CDR2 reads FQDESV (reference sequence). The CDR3 loop reads CASSLAGAIYNEQFF. In nucleotides, the CDR3 is TGTGCCAGCAGCTTAGCGGGGGCGATCTACAATGAGCAGTTCTTC.

The gene calls are TRBV2 and TRBJ2-3; D is ambiguous. The CDR3 runs to 13 residues. Per the germline V gene, CDR1 is SNHLY and CDR2 is FYNNEI. Between the trimmed V and J ends, which lost 11 bases and 4 bases, there was a span of 16 bases. The CDR3 reads CAGKGWSADTQYF. The CDR3 DNA follows: TGTGCCGGGAAAGGGTGGAGTGCAGATACGCAGTATTTT.

There are many counts of this clonotype. The chain is built from TRBV12-3 or TRBV12-4 and TRBJ2-5, with D uncertain. The V end was cut by 3 bases, the J end by 0 bases, with 8 bases between. CDR3 length: 14 residues. CDR3 bases: TGTGCCAGCAGTTTGGCAGAGTACCAAGAGACCCAGTACTTC. It translates to CASSLAEYQETQYF.

This clonotype was seen more than once but under ten times. This chain links TRBV2 with TRBJ2-7, with TRBD1 matching 8 bases. This CDR3 is built from 14 residues. From germline, CDR1 is SNHLY and CDR2 FYNNEI. V shed 6 bases and J 2 bases; nucleotides not matched to a gene: 6. CDR3 coding DNA: TGTGCCAGCAGGGAGGACAGGGCCCCCTACGAGCAGTACTTC. It encodes CASREDRAPYEQYF.

The genes are TRBV28 and TRBJ2-2, with 7 bases lining up with TRBD1. The CDR3 contains 14 residues. Trimming cost V 5 bases and J 7 bases; bases outside gene matches: 7. CDR1 MDHEN and CDR2 SYDVKM come from the germline V gene. CDR3 protein: CASSQIDRDGELFF. The CDR3 DNA reads TGTGCCAGCAGTCAAATCGACAGGGACGGGGAGCTGTTTTTT. Together with reference TRBV28 and TRBJ2-2, the CDR3 gives the full variable domain: DVKVTQSSRYLVKRTGEKVFLECVQDMDHENMFWYRQDPGLGLRLIYFSYDVKMKEKGDIPEGYSVSREKKERFSLILESASTNQTSMYLCASSQIDRDGELFFGEGSRLTVL.

In its sample, this clonotype was seen many times. The DNA of the CDR3 is TGTGCCAGCAGTTCCGCAGGGGGCGGTCAGCCCCAGCATTTT. This translates into CASSSAGGGQPQHF. The chain links TRBV6-2 or TRBV6-3 to TRBJ1-5; the match to TRBD1 covers 8 bases. Trimming took 4 bases from V and 6 from J; bases not matched to a gene: 5. The germline gives CDR1 MNHEY, CDR2 SVGEGT. CDR3 length equals 14 residues.

The genes are TRBV2 and TRBJ2-7; tentatively, D is TRBD1 or TRBD2 (5 bases each). Per germline, CDR1 SNHLY and CDR2 FYNNEI. V gave up 7 bases and J gave up 6 bases, with 13 bases separating them. The CDR3 has 12 amino acids. The CDR3 is CASTFGAREQYF. The CDR3 nucleotides are TGTGCCAGCACTTTCGGGGCGCGCGAGCAGTACTTC.

V usage is TRBV11-1 and J usage is TRBJ1-4; no clear D. The CDR3 runs to 12 residues. Germline CDR1 reads SGHAT; CDR2 reads FQDESV (reference sequence). Trimming stripped 4 bases from V and 11 bases from J, with 11 bases between. CDR3: CASSSIREKLFF. DNA for the CDR3: TGTGCCAGCAGCTCAATTCGAGAGAAACTGTTTTTT.

The chain is built from TRBV5-1 and TRBJ2-3; D call uncertain. This CDR3 spans 15 amino acids. CDR1 and CDR2 from the germline V gene are SGHRS and YFSETQ. V gave up 6 bases and J gave up 5 bases, with 19 bases separating them. This chain's CDR3 is CASKEGYGSLDTQYF. In DNA form, the CDR3 reads TGCGCCAGCAAAGAAGGGTACGGAAGCCTAGATACGCAGTATTTT. The variable domain in full, completed from reference TRBV5-1 and TRBJ2-3, reads KAGVTQTPRYLIKTRGQQVTLSCSPISGHRSVSWYQQTPGQGLQFLFEYFSETQRNKGNFPGRFSGRQFSNSRSEMNVSTLELGDSALYLCASKEGYGSLDTQYFGPGTRLTVL.

The J gene is TRBJ2-7, the V gene TRBV4-3, with D unresolved. The CDR3 is 13 residues long. V lost 2 bases and J lost 4, with 9 bases in between. Germline CDR1 reads LGHNA; CDR2 reads YSLEER. This CDR3 reads CASSQYAGYEQYF. The CDR3, as DNA: TGCGCCAGCAGCCAATATGCAGGATACGAGCAGTACTTC.

This chain joins TRBV4-3 and TRBJ1-1; 7 bases map to TRBD1. Germline V lookup: CDR1 LGHNA, CDR2 YSLEER. The CDR3 totals 15 residues. V lost 6 bases and J lost 0; bases outside the gene matches: 7. The DNA for the CDR3 is TGCGCCAGCAGACATAGGGACAGCATGAACACTGAAGCTTTCTTT. This encodes CASRHRDSMNTEAFF.

The table lists this clonotype with many counts. The chain uses TRBV15 and TRBJ1-6, with D unclear. This CDR3 comprises 13 residues. Germline V gene data show CDR1 as LNHNV and CDR2 as YYDKDF (reference sequence). V lost 4 bases to trimming and J lost 9 bases, with 10 bases between them. The CDR3 sequence is CATSTDGVSPLHF. The CDR3, as DNA: TGTGCCACCAGCACCGATGGGGTTTCACCCCTCCACTTT.

The rearrangement uses TRBV20-1 and TRBJ2-2; unclear D gene. V was cut by 6 bases and J by 6 bases, with 11 bases left in between. This CDR3 comprises 12 residues. Germline-derived CDR1 and CDR2 are DFQATT and SNEGSKA (reference sequence). The CDR3 loop is CSAPPGSGELFF. The DNA of the CDR3 is TGCAGTGCCCCCCCGGGTTCCGGGGAGCTGTTTTTT.

Written as DNA, the CDR3 is TGCAGCGTTACACCGGGACAGGGGGCGAGAGGCTACACCTTC. This translates into CSVTPGQGARGYTF. V gene TRBV29-1 combines with J gene TRBJ1-2, with 12 bases fitting TRBD1. CDR1 is SQVTM and CDR2 is ANQGSEA in the germline V gene. CDR3 size: 14 residues. J was trimmed by 8 bases and V by 5 bases; bases with no gene match: 9.

The chain uses TRBV29-1 and TRBJ1-1; D is unresolved. The V end lost 4 bases, the J end lost 4 bases, and 16 bases lay between the germline ends. CDR1 is SQVTM and CDR2 is ANQGSEA in the germline V gene. CDR3 length: 14 residues. The CDR3 nucleotides are TGCAGCGTTGGAGGACGGGGAGGTCCCACTGAAGCTTTCTTT. This gives the protein CSVGGRGGPTEAFF. The complete variable domain, with remaining parts taken from reference TRBV29-1 and TRBJ1-1, reads SAVISQKPSRDICQRGTSLTIQCQVDSQVTMMFWYRQQPGQSLTLIATANQGSEATYESGFVIDKFPISRPNLTFSTLTVSNMSPEDSSIYLCSVGGRGGPTEAFFGQGTRLTVV.

The chain recombines TRBV20-1 with TRBJ2-4; D not resolved. Germline CDR1 and CDR2: DFQATT and SNEGSKA (reference sequence). V lost 2 bases to trimming and J lost 0 bases, with 17 bases between them. This CDR3 has 17 residues. The CDR3: CSARSRGVLIAKNIQYF. The CDR3 coding sequence is TGCAGTGCTAGAAGTAGAGGAGTACTCATAGCCAAAAACATTCAGTACTTC.